This record concerns one T cell receptor beta chain sequence. The target antigen is unknown. This sample was taken from a study of identifying expanded T cells in peripheral blood. The method was immunoSEQ multiplex PCR; TCRdb's version includes in-frame clones alone and lacks a portion of them. The table includes 70,000 to 95,000 clones, almost 90% detected once. Notes on the study in general: Clone count variance between approximately 2-week samples rose with total template count.

This CDR3 comprises 15 residues. V lost 2 bases, J lost 5 bases, and 14 bases lay in between. Germline V CDR1 and CDR2: SGHTA, FQGNSA. The source is a person aged 18-70 years in good health. The rearrangement links TRBV7-2 to TRBJ2-3; D is possibly TRBD1 (5 bases). The sequenced sample consisted of blood. CDR3 DNA sequence: TGTGCCAGCAGCTTATTCACTTCAGGGCAAGATACGCAGTATTTT. Protein sequence: CASSLFTSGQDTQYF.